The clone carrying this T cell receptor (beta chain) was observed a handful of times. The entry originates in a study of cytomegalovirus exposure and HLA in healthy donors. The CDR3 totals 14 residues. V was clipped by 5 bases and J by 7 bases, with 13 bases between them. The germline V gene has CDR1 SGDLS and CDR2 YYNGEE. 60 Vbeta and 13 Jbeta primers were used in PCR. TCRdb's copy holds only in-frame clones and misses some; the assay was immunoSEQ multiplex PCR. The profile shows around 150,000 clones, under 90% of them singletons. The chain links TRBV9 to TRBJ1-6; D call uncertain. The sequence was obtained from a man aged 25-45 years in good health and CMV-seronegative. The source material was PBMCs. The CDR3 DNA is TGTGCCAGCAGTGTGGGTGTCAGGAATTCACCCCTCCACTTT. Amino acid sequence: CASSVGVRNSPLHF.